These 21 T cell receptor beta chains came from one sample sequenced in a study of blood T cell repertoires in COVID-19 (TCRdb year 2020). The method behind the library was the immunoSEQ multiplex PCR assay. This is the immuneACCESS table as TCRdb keeps it, with only in-frame sequences that have V and J called. A part of the clones is gone; compared with another copy, unresolved V genes explain less than half, and the rest is unexplained. The table for this sample lists 250,000 to 300,000 clones; around 86% of them were counted only once. Clones ranked in the top ten supply less than 3% of the sample. The sample consisted of peripheral blood. These receptors came from a woman in her fifties or sixties with active or convalescent COVID-19.

J is TRBJ1-5 and V is TRBV18, with 7 nucleotides matching TRBD1. J gave up 4 bases and V 1 base, and 4 bases lay outside the gene matches. Germline CDR1 and CDR2: KGHSH and LQKENI. CDR3 size: 15 residues. In DNA, the CDR3 is TGTGCCAGCTCACCACAGGGGGCGAAAAATCAGCCCCAGCATTTT. Its translation is CASSPQGAKNQPQHF.

This clone appeared once. The chain carries TRBV27 and TRBJ1-1, with TRBD1 matching 9 bases. Germline CDR1 reads MNHEY; CDR2 reads SMNVEV (reference sequence). With 5 bases clipped from V and 3 bases from J, the junction kept 7 bases outside the gene matches. The CDR3 has 15 residues. The CDR3: CASSLQGALHTEAFF. The CDR3 DNA follows: TGTGCCAGCAGTCTACAGGGGGCTTTACACACTGAAGCTTTCTTT.

The chain recombines TRBV5-5 with TRBJ2-2, with D maybe TRBD1 (5 bases). With 4 bases removed from V and 3 bases from J, the gap between germline ends came to 10 bases. Germline V lookup: CDR1 SGHKS, CDR2 YYEKEE (reference sequence). The CDR3 has 14 amino acids. CDR3 in amino acids: CASSPGRHTGELFF. As DNA, the CDR3 is TGTGCCAGCAGCCCAGGGCGGCACACCGGGGAGCTGTTTTTT.

By share of the sample, this clone is medium-sized. The chain carries TRBV5-6 and TRBJ2-7; 7 nucleotides align to TRBD1. In germline, CDR1 is SGHDT, CDR2 YYEEEE. With V trimmed by 0 bases and J by 3 bases, 3 bases remained unmatched. The length of the CDR3 is 14 residues. CDR3 coding DNA: TGTGCCAGCAGCTTGGGACAGGGATTCTACGAGCAGTACTTC. Translation: CASSLGQGFYEQYF.

The chain recombines TRBV27 with TRBJ2-2; 7 nucleotides line up with TRBD2. Trimming cost V 7 bases and J 4 bases; bases outside gene matches: 6. Germline V CDR1 and CDR2: MNHEY, SMNVEV (reference sequence). This CDR3 comprises 14 residues. CDR3 nucleotide sequence: TGTGCCAGCACCTTAGCGGGCCTCACCGGGGAGCTGTTTTTT. Its protein product is CASTLAGLTGELFF.

This clone occurred a few times. For the CDR3, the DNA is TGTGCCAGCAGCTTGGCGAGCTCTGGGGCCAACGTCCTGACTTTC. Its translation is CASSLASSGANVLTF. The gene calls are TRBV5-8 and TRBJ2-6; no clear D. Germline V gene sequence: CDR1 SGHTS, CDR2 YDEGEE. V lost 0 bases to trimming and J lost 0 bases, with 4 bases between them. This CDR3 is built from 15 residues. Supplemented by reference TRBV5-8 and TRBJ2-6, the full variable domain reads EAGVTQSPTHLIKTRGQQATLRCSPISGHTSVYWYQQALGLGLQFLLWYDEGEERNRGNFPPRFSGRQFPNYSSELNVNALELEDSALYLCASSLASSGANVLTFGAGSRLTVL.

The gene calls are TRBV5-1 and TRBJ1-3; possibly TRBD1 for D (5 bases). Germline V CDR1 and CDR2: SGHRS, YFSETQ. With 4 bases removed from V and 3 bases from J, the gap between germline ends came to 14 bases. This CDR3 region has 15 residues. The DNA of the CDR3 is TGCGCCAGCAGCCCCGGCGGGACTCTTGGAAACACCATATATTTT. The encoded protein is CASSPGGTLGNTIYF.

This rearrangement joins TRBV10-3 to TRBJ2-3; 10 bases are shared with TRBD1. V lost 4 bases, J lost 4 bases, and 2 bases stayed unmatched. Germline V gene lookup returns CDR1 ENHRY and CDR2 SYGVKD. The CDR3 length is 14 residues. CDR3 protein: CAISAGQGADTQYF. The CDR3 DNA sequence: TGTGCCATCAGTGCTGGACAGGGGGCAGATACGCAGTATTTT.

CDR3 DNA: TGTGCCAGCAGCGTAGGGGGCAGCTTCACAGATACGCAGTATTTT. It yields the protein CASSVGGSFTDTQYF. This chain uses TRBV9 with TRBJ2-3; TRBD1 might be the D (5 bases). With 0 bases removed from V and 2 bases from J, the gap between germline ends came to 10 bases. This CDR3 has 15 residues. The germline V gene has CDR1 SGDLS and CDR2 YYNGEE.

The genes are TRBV2 and TRBJ2-3; D gene unclear. The CDR3 is made up of 12 amino acids. The germline V gene encodes CDR1 SNHLY and CDR2 FYNNEI. Trimming left V 4 bases short and J 4 bases short, with 6 bases between. The CDR3 reads CASSVRSDTQYF. Written as DNA, the CDR3 is TGTGCCAGCAGTGTGCGGTCAGATACGCAGTATTTT.

The rearrangement links TRBV20-1 to TRBJ1-1; D is ambiguous. Trimming removed 5 bases from V and 10 bases from J, with 14 bases in between. Looked up from germline, CDR1 is DFQATT and CDR2 is SNEGSKA (reference sequence). This CDR3 contains 11 residues. This CDR3 reads CSAQRGIVAFF. CDR3 bases: TGCAGTGCTCAGCGGGGAATTGTAGCTTTCTTT.

The V and J genes are TRBV6-5 and TRBJ1-1, with TRBD1 identical over 7 bases. CDR1 is MNHEY and CDR2 is SVGAGI in the germline V gene. The CDR3 contains 14 residues. Losses at the gene ends were 6 bases for V and 5 bases for J; bases not matched to a gene: 9. CDR3 nucleotide sequence: TGTGCCAGCAGCCTGAAACAGGGGCAGACTGAAGCTTTCTTT. Translated, it gives CASSLKQGQTEAFF.

CDR3 sequence: CASSEAATGGNGYTF. As DNA, the CDR3 is TGTGCCAGCAGTGAAGCCGCCACAGGGGGAAATGGCTACACCTTC. V and J are TRBV2 and TRBJ1-2; 8 nucleotides agree with TRBD1. This CDR3 region has 15 residues. V lost 0 bases and J lost 6; bases outside the gene matches: 6. Looked up from germline, CDR1 is SNHLY and CDR2 is FYNNEI.

V is TRBV18 and J is TRBJ2-3; 9 bases match TRBD2. With V trimmed by 3 bases and J by 1 base, 14 bases remained unmatched. The CDR3 extends over 19 amino acids. Germline V gene lookup returns CDR1 KGHSH and CDR2 LQKENI. CDR3 in DNA: TGTGCCAGCTCACCTGATGCCTCCTTCGCGGGGGGGGGCACAGATACGCAGTATTTT. Its protein is CASSPDASFAGGGTDTQYF. The full variable domain, with the rest looked up from reference TRBV18 and TRBJ2-3, is NAGVMQNPRHLVRRRGQEARLRCSPMKGHSHVYWYRQLPEEGLKFMVYLQKENIIDESGMPKERFSAEFPKEGPSILRIQQVVRGDSAAYFCASSPDASFAGGGTDTQYFGPGTRLTVL.

The V gene is TRBV6-5, the J gene TRBJ1-3; no firm D call. The CDR3 has 13 residues. V lost 10 bases, J lost 0 bases, and 10 bases lay in between. Germline V gene data show CDR1 as MNHEY and CDR2 as SVGAGI. The CDR3 coding sequence is TGTGCCACGGGGTTTACCTCTGGAAACACCATATATTTT. Amino acid sequence: CATGFTSGNTIYF.

This rearrangement joins TRBV25-1 to TRBJ2-7; perhaps TRBD2 as D (5 bases). Between the trimmed V and J ends, which lost 7 bases and 6 bases, there was a span of 13 bases. The CDR3 has 12 amino acids. Germline CDR1 is MGHDK and CDR2 is SYGVNS. CDR3: CASTLAGSEQYF. As DNA, the CDR3 is TGTGCCAGCACCCTCGCGGGTTCCGAGCAGTACTTC.

This chain connects TRBV7-9 to TRBJ1-5, with D maybe TRBD1 (5 bases). The ends were cut back, 5 bases at V and 11 bases at J, with 13 bases in the middle. The germline CDR1 and CDR2 sequences are SEHNR and FQNEAQ (reference sequence). The CDR3 length is 12 residues. DNA of the CDR3: TGTGCCAGCAGCGCCGCCAGGGATGCCCAGCATTTT. Translated, it gives CASSAARDAQHF.

The chain employs TRBV30 and TRBJ1-2, with TRBD1 matching over 7 bases. The CDR3 length is 13 residues. Germline lookup yields CDR1 GTSNPN and CDR2 SVGIG (reference sequence). V gave up 2 bases and J gave up 3 bases; unmatched junction bases: 3. The CDR3 loop is CAWSPDRDYGYTF. The CDR3 DNA sequence: TGTGCCTGGAGTCCCGACAGGGACTATGGCTACACCTTC.

V gene TRBV10-3 combines with J gene TRBJ2-3, with D unclear. The CDR3 sequence is 14 residues long. Per the germline V gene, CDR1 is ENHRY and CDR2 is SYGVKD. V gave up 0 bases and J gave up 2 bases, with 6 bases separating them. For the CDR3, the DNA is TGTGCCATCAGTGAGTCACTAAACACAGATACGCAGTATTTT. Its translation is CAISESLNTDTQYF.

DNA for the CDR3: TGTGCCAGCAGCGTAGGAGTAGCGGGGGGGCAAGAGACCCAGTACTTC. The encoded protein is CASSVGVAGGQETQYF. The gene calls are TRBV9 and TRBJ2-5, with TRBD2 matching 11 bases. The V gene end was trimmed by 0 bases and the J gene end by 2 bases; junction bases not matched to a gene: 3. CDR3 length: 16 residues. CDR1 SGDLS and CDR2 YYNGEE come from the germline V gene.

V and J are TRBV5-1 and TRBJ1-1; D ambiguous. Germline CDR1 and CDR2: SGHRS and YFSETQ. Trimming stripped 2 bases from V and 2 bases from J, with 4 bases between. This CDR3 spans 12 amino acids. This chain's CDR3 is CASSFSNTEAFF. CDR3 in DNA: TGCGCCAGCAGCTTTTCAAACACTGAAGCTTTCTTT.